The present T cell receptor (beta chain) was sequenced within a study of cytomegalovirus exposure and HLA in healthy donors. Findings and limits, study-wide: Specificity for CMV antigens was confirmed in vitro for a few of the CMV-associated chains. Near-uniform donor sequencing depth was presumed by presence/absence analyses.

The primer mix had 60 Vbeta and 13 Jbeta primers. Clones were sequenced by immunoSEQ multiplex PCR, and TCRdb holds only the in-frame ones, with some missing. Of over 100,000 clones listed, 77% are singletons. Germline loops: CDR1 SNHLY, CDR2 FYNNEI. Trimming removed 10 bases from V and 0 bases from J, with 10 bases in between. The CDR3 is 14 amino acids. Concerning this clone itself: Its antigen is undetermined.

Sequenced input: PBMCs. The TCR sequence derives from a middle-aged woman in good health and CMV-seronegative. This chain links TRBV2 with TRBJ1-6; the D is unclear. The CDR3 loop is CATALSSYNSPLHF. The CDR3 DNA follows: TGTGCCACCGCTCTTAGCTCCTATAATTCACCCCTCCACTTT.